Shown below are 12 T cell receptor beta chains from a single sample sequenced in a study of blood T cell repertoires in COVID-19. The method was immunoSEQ multiplex PCR; TCRdb's version includes in-frame clones alone and lacks a portion of them. The sample yields roughly 230,000 clones, approximately 85% seen once. The sequenced sample was peripheral blood. The receptors shown here come from a man aged 40-55 years with acute or convalescent COVID-19.

The genes are TRBV7-8 and TRBJ2-5; D is possibly TRBD2 (5 bases). V was clipped by 5 bases and J by 5 bases, with 12 bases between them. This CDR3 comprises 13 residues. The germline gives CDR1 SGHVS, CDR2 FQNEAQ. CDR3 loop: CASSRGLSETQYF. The CDR3 region has the DNA TGTGCCAGCAGCCGAGGACTTTCCGAGACCCAGTACTTC.

The genes are TRBV11-2 and TRBJ1-1; D is perhaps TRBD1 (5 bases). The CDR3 sequence is 14 residues long. Trimming cost V 2 bases and J 4 bases, with 11 bases left between them. Looked up from germline, CDR1 is SGHAT and CDR2 is FQNNGV. The CDR3 DNA is TGTGCCAGCAGCTTACGGGGGGGAGGCACTGAAGCTTTCTTT. Its translation: CASSLRGGGTEAFF.

This clone showed up just a few times. The chain combines TRBV9 with TRBJ1-1; D is ambiguous. V was clipped by 0 bases and J by 0 bases, with 6 bases between them. CDR1 and CDR2 from the germline V gene are SGDLS and YYNGEE. The CDR3 sequence is 14 residues long. CDR3 sequence: CASSVEQMNTEAFF. DNA for the CDR3: TGTGCCAGCAGCGTAGAACAGATGAACACTGAAGCTTTCTTT.

This clone is a singleton in its sample. The gene calls are TRBV19 and TRBJ2-3; TRBD1 matches at 10 bases. CDR1 and CDR2 (germline): LNHDA, SQIVND (reference sequence). The V gene end was trimmed by 4 bases and the J gene end by 5 bases; junction bases not matched to a gene: 6. The CDR3 has 15 amino acids. CDR3 region: CASSTGGQGGDTQYF. As DNA, the CDR3 is TGTGCCAGTAGTACAGGTGGACAGGGGGGAGATACGCAGTATTTT.

The chain employs TRBV18 and TRBJ2-1, with D unresolved. Trimming removed 0 bases from V and 6 bases from J, with 12 bases in between. The CDR3 contains 15 residues. Germline assignment: CDR1 KGHSH and CDR2 LQKENI. The chain's CDR3 is CASSPPSRSTNEQFF. CDR3 nucleotide sequence: TGTGCCAGCTCACCACCTAGTCGGAGTACCAATGAGCAGTTCTTC.

The chain recombines TRBV9 with TRBJ1-2; 8 bases are shared with TRBD1. The CDR3 covers 15 residues. Germline V gene lookup returns CDR1 SGDLS and CDR2 YYNGEE. V was clipped by 4 bases and J by 5 bases; unmatched bases: 10. The CDR3 loop is CASSPDRGPLYGYTF. The CDR3 nucleotides read TGTGCCAGCAGCCCCGACAGGGGACCCCTTTATGGCTACACCTTC.

The J gene is TRBJ1-1, the V gene TRBV2; D not certain. CDR3 length: 16 residues. The V gene lost 0 bases and the J gene lost 1 base, with 12 bases spanning the gap. The germline V gene encodes CDR1 SNHLY and CDR2 FYNNEI. CDR3 coding DNA: TGTGCCAGCAGTGAAGCGCTGAGAATCTCGAACACTGAAGCTTTCTTT. Translating it yields CASSEALRISNTEAFF. Together with reference TRBV2 and TRBJ1-1, the CDR3 gives the full variable domain: EPEVTQTPSHQVTQMGQEVILRCVPISNHLYFYWYRQILGQKVEFLVSFYNNEISEKSEIFDDQFSVERPDGSNFTLKIRSTKLEDSAMYFCASSEALRISNTEAFFGQGTRLTVV.

The V and J genes are TRBV19 and TRBJ1-2; no firm D call. There are 13 residues in the CDR3. V lost 3 bases, J lost 2 bases, and 7 bases lay in between. The V gene's germline CDR1 is LNHDA and CDR2 SQIVND (reference sequence). This CDR3 is CASSIDKNYGYTF. The CDR3 DNA sequence: TGTGCCAGTAGTATCGACAAGAACTATGGCTACACCTTC. The full variable domain, completed using reference TRBV19 and TRBJ1-2, is DGGITQSPKYLFRKEGQNVTLSCEQNLNHDAMYWYRQDPGQGLRLIYYSQIVNDFQKGDIAEGYSVSREKKESFPLTVTSAQKNPTAFYLCASSIDKNYGYTFGSGTRLTVV.

V usage is TRBV7-6 and J usage is TRBJ2-2, with TRBD1 matching 8 bases. The CDR3 totals 16 residues. Germline CDR1 reads SGHVS; CDR2 reads FNYEAQ. V trimming: 0 bases; J trimming: 7 bases; junction bases outside the gene matches: 7. In DNA form, the CDR3 reads TGTGCCAGCAGCTTAGCTAGGCAGGGGGCCGTCGGGGAGCTGTTTTTT. Translated, it gives CASSLARQGAVGELFF.

V is TRBV29-1 and J is TRBJ1-1, with 7 bases identical to TRBD1. Germline V gene sequence: CDR1 SQVTM, CDR2 ANQGSEA. This CDR3 contains 12 residues. V lost 6 bases to trimming and J lost 0 bases; unmatched junction nucleotides: 1. The DNA for the CDR3 is TGCAGCGTAGGGGGCATGAACACTGAAGCTTTCTTT. It translates to CSVGGMNTEAFF.

The chain's CDR3 is CASSLNVRGNTEAFF. The CDR3 DNA reads as TGTGCCAGCAGCTTGAATGTTAGGGGGAACACTGAAGCTTTCTTT. This chain links TRBV5-8 with TRBJ1-1; TRBD1 might be the D (5 bases). The CDR3 is 15 amino acids. The V gene lost 1 base and the J gene lost 1 base, with 11 bases spanning the gap. CDR1 SGHTS and CDR2 YDEGEE come from the germline V gene.

This rearrangement joins TRBV10-1 to TRBJ2-3; 8 nucleotides align to TRBD2. From germline, CDR1 is WNHNN and CDR2 SYGVQD (reference sequence). The J segment lost 4 bases and the V segment lost 9 bases, leaving 9 bases of the junction unmatched. The CDR3 spans 14 residues. The CDR3 sequence is CARKRGRPPDTQYF. DNA for the CDR3: TGCGCCAGAAAGCGGGGGCGCCCACCAGATACGCAGTATTTT.